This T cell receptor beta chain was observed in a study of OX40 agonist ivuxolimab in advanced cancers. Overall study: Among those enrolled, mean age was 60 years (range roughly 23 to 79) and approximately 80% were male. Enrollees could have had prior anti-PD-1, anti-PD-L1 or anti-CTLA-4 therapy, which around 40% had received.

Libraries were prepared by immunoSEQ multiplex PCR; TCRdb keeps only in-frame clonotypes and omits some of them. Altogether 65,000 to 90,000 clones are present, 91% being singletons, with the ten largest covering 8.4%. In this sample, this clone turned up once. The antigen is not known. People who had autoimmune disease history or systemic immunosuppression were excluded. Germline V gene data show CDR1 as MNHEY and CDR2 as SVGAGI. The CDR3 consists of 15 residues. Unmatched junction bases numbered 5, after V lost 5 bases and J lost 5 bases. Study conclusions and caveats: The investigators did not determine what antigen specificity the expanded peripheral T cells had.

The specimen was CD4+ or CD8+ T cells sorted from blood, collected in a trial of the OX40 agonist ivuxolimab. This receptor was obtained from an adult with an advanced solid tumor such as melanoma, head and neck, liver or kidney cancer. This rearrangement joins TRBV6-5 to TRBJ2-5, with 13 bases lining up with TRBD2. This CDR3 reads CASSPELAGGETQYF. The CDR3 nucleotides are TGTGCCAGCAGTCCCGAACTAGCGGGAGGGGAGACCCAGTACTTC.